This record looks at one TCR beta chain sequence and its context. This sample is part of a study of low-dose radiotherapy and immunotherapy resistance in tumors. In the study overall: Cohort 1 received 0.5 Gy per fraction every 2 weeks, totaling 6.5 Gy. 1 Gy per fraction was delivered to Cohort 2 every two weeks, for 13 Gy total over 26 weeks.

CDR1 is DFQATT, CDR2 SNEGSKA, per germline (reference sequence). This CDR3 has 13 residues. V gave up 3 bases and J gave up 5 bases; unmatched junction bases: 3. TRAV- and TRBV-specific primers, spanning alpha and beta chains, primed first-strand cDNA. For amplifying TCRs, the PCR ran for around 20 cycles with Phusion, which was used together with a constant-region primer and the adapter on the V primers. TCRdb reprocessed the reads via MiXCR and lists one record per CDR3 protein. This table holds over 9,500 distinct CDR3 sequences, about half found once. The donors' treatment consisted of nivolumab, ipilimumab, aspirin, low-dose cyclophosphamide and low-dose radiotherapy.

This rearrangement joins TRBV20-1 to TRBJ2-1, with 8 bases aligning to TRBD2. This TCR was sampled from a human donor with advanced metastatic prostate, ovarian, gallbladder or colorectal cancer (not recorded which). This table probably holds off-target reads from a library built for another chain. Written as DNA, the CDR3 is TGCAGTGCTAGTGGACTAGCCCACAATGAGCAGTTCTTC. Its protein product is CSASGLAHNEQFF.